The TCR beta chain under discussion was sequenced for a study of human T cells and chemical hapten exposure. This clonotype was seen a handful of times. Its antigen is not known. Time point given: patch test 1, 2 weeks after DPC sensitization. Treatment reported: therapeutic diphenylcyclopropenone sensitization with weekly scalp DPC. Donation of samples came from alopecia patients who were 18 to 70 years old and suitable for DPC. TCRdb re-called the RACE reads with MiXCR, one entry per CDR3 protein. This table holds 180,000 or so distinct CDR3 sequences, roughly 14% found once. Study results and caveats: High-frequency TCRs, those above 1 in 1000, stayed the same after DPC sensitization. Every donor had alopecia, and their immune response may therefore differ from healthy people's.

The source material was whole blood, sampled in connection with sensitization to the hapten diphenylcyclopropenone (DPC). This clonotype was sampled from a woman between 25 and 40 years old with alopecia areata. Some clones in this sample may be carry-over from other donors' samples.

The CDR3: CSAATGQGDRRKYGYTF. The CDR3 region has the DNA TGCAGCGCAGCCACGGGACAGGGGGACCGCAGGAAGTATGGCTACACCTTC. The chain couples TRBV29-1 to TRBJ1-2, with TRBD1 identical over 11 bases. V lost 7 bases, J lost 5 bases, and 18 bases stayed unmatched. Germline CDR1 reads SQVTM; CDR2 reads ANQGSEA. The CDR3 is 17 residues long.